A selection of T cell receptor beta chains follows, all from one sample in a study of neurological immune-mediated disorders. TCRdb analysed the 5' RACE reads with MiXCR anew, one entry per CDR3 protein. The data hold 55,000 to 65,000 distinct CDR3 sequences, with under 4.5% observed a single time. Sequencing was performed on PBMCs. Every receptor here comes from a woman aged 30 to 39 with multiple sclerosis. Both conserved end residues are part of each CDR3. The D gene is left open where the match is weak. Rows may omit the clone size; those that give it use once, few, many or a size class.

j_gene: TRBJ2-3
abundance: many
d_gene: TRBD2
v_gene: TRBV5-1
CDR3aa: CASSPGTSADTQYF
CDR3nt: TGCGCCAGCAGCCCAGGGACTAGCGCAGATACGCAGTATTTT

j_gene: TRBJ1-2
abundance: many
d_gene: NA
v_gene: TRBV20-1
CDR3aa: CSARLGGGAGDGYTF
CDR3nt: TGCAGTGCTAGGTTGGGGGGAGGCGCCGGGGATGGCTACACCTTC

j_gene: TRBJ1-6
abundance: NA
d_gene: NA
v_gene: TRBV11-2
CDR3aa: CASSLIQGNSPLHF
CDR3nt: TGTGCCAGCAGCTTAATCCAGGGGAATTCACCCCTCCACTTT

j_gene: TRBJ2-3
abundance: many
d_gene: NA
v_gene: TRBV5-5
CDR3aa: CASSLGTGITQYF
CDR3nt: TGTGCCAGCAGCTTGGGCACCGGGATAACGCAGTATTTT

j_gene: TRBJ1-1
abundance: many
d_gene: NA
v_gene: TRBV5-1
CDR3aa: CASSLGRGNTEAFF
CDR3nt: TGCGCCAGCAGCTTAGGACGGGGGAACACTGAAGCTTTCTTT

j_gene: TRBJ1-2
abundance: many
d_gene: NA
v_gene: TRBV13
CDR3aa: CASSERNNYGYTF
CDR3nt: TGTGCCAGCAGTGAACGGAATAACTATGGCTACACCTTC

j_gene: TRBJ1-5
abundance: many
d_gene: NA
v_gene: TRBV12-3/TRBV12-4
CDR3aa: CASSPIHMPQHF
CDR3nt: TGTGCCAGCAGCCCCATCCATATGCCCCAGCATTTT

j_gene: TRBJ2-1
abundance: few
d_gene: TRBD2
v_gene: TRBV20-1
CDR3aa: CSARALAGGLDEQFF
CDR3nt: TGCAGTGCTAGAGCCCTAGCGGGGGGGCTCGATGAGCAGTTCTTC

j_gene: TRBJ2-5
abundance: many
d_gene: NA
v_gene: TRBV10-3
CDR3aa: CAISVAGWETQYF
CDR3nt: TGTGCCATCAGTGTGGCCGGTTGGGAGACCCAGTACTTC

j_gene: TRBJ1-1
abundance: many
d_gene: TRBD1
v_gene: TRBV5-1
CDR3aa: CASSPEGQMNTEAFF
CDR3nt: TGCGCCAGCAGCCCGGAGGGACAGATGAACACTGAAGCTTTCTTT

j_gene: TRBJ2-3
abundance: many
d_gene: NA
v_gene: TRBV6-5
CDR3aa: CASSRKVAGTDTQYF
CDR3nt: TGTGCCAGCAGTAGGAAGGTAGCTGGCACAGATACGCAGTATTTT

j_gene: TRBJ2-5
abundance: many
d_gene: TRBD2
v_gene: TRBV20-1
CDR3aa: CSAPRLAGMETQYF
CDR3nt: TGCAGTGCTCCCCGACTAGCGGGAATGGAGACCCAGTACTTC

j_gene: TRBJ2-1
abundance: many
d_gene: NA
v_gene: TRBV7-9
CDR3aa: CASSSQQGLNEQFF
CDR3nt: TGTGCCAGCAGCTCGCAACAGGGACTTAATGAGCAGTTCTTC

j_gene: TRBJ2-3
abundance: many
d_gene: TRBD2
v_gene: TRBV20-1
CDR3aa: CSAWARRLAPSTDTQYF
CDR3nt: TGCAGTGCCTGGGCCCGCCGACTAGCGCCTAGCACAGATACGCAGTATTTT

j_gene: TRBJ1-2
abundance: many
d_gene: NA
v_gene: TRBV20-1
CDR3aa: CSAPSAAGYTF
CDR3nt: TGCAGTGCCCCCAGTGCCGCTGGCTACACCTTC

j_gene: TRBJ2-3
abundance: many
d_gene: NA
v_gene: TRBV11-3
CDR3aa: CASSLAGSDTQYF
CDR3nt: TGTGCCAGCAGCTTAGCTGGGTCCGATACGCAGTATTTT

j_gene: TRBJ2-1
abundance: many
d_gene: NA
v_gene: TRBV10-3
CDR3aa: CAISDEDEQFF
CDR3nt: TGTGCCATCAGTGACGAAGATGAGCAGTTCTTC

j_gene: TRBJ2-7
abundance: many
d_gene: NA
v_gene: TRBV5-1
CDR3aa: CASSLLPLYEQYF
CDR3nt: TGCGCCAGCAGCCTCCTCCCGCTCTACGAGCAGTACTTC

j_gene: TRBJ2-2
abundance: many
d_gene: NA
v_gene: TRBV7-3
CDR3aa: CASSSRGITGELFF
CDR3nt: TGTGCCAGCAGCTCCAGGGGCATCACCGGGGAGCTGTTTTTT

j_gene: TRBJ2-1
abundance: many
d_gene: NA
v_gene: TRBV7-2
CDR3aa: CASSLATGSYNEQFF
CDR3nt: TGTGCCAGCAGCTTAGCGACGGGCTCCTACAATGAGCAGTTCTTC

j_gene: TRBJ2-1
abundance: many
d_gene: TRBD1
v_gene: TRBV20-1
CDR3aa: CSARDRRGLDWEQFF
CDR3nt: TGCAGTGCTAGAGATCGCAGGGGGCTGGACTGGGAGCAGTTCTTC

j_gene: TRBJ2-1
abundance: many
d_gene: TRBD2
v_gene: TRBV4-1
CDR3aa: CASSQGQRDYYNEQFF
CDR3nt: TGCGCCAGCAGCCAAGGCCAGCGGGACTACTACAATGAGCAGTTCTTC